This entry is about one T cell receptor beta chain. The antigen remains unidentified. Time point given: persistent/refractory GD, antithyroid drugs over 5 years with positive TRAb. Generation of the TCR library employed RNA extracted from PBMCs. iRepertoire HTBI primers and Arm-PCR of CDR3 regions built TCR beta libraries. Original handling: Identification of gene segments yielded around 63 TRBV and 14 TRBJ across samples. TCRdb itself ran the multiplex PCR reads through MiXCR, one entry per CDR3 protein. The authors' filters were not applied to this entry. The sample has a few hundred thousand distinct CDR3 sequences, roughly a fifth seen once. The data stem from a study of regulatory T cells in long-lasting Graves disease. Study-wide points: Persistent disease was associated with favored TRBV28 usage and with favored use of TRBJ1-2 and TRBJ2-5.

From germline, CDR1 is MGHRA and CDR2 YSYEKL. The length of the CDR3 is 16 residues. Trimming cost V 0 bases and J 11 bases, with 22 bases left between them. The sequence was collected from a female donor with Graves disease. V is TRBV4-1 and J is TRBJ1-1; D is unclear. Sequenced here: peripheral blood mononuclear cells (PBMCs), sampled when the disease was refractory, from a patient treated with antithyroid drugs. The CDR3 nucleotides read TGCGCCAGCAGCCAAGACAATCGCCACCGGGGAGCTTGGGCTTTCTTT. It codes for CASSQDNRHRGAWAFF.